The next 8 T cell receptor beta chains were all read from a single sample in a study of blood T cell repertoires in COVID-19 (dated by TCRdb to between 2020 and 2021). Libraries were made using the immunoSEQ multiplex PCR assay. The source is immuneACCESS, and TCRdb retained only in-frame sequences with V and J called. Part of the clones is not carried over; for the studies checked, unresolved V genes explain less than half of this, and the remainder is unexplained. This sample gives approximately 170,000 clones in total; approximately 84% of them show up just once. Of the sample, about a tenth falls within the top ten clones. The sequenced material came from peripheral blood. The receptors come from a man between 70 and 80 years old with active or convalescent COVID-19.

The chain combines TRBV10-3 with TRBJ1-4; 7 bases match TRBD1. CDR1 ENHRY and CDR2 SYGVKD come from the germline V gene. The V segment lost 2 bases and the J segment 3 bases; nucleotides outside the gene matches: 3. The CDR3 loop spans 15 amino acids. CDR3 sequence reads: CAISEKTGPNEKLFF. CDR3 sequence (DNA): TGTGCCATCAGTGAGAAGACAGGGCCTAATGAAAAACTGTTTTTT.

The rearrangement joins TRBV9 to TRBJ2-3; D is ambiguous. Germline loops: CDR1 SGDLS, CDR2 YYNGEE. The CDR3 covers 12 residues. Trimming cost V 4 bases and J 6 bases, with 9 bases left between them. The CDR3 bases are TGTGCCAGCAGCCTCACTGTGGATACGCAGTATTTT. Its translation: CASSLTVDTQYF.

The table lists this clone with a few counts. This chain joins TRBV6-5 and TRBJ2-1; 8 nucleotides match TRBD1. The CDR3 length is 14 residues. CDR1 is MNHEY, CDR2 SVGAGI, per germline. V was pared by 6 bases and J by 8 bases, with 9 bases of the junction left unmatched. The CDR3 here is CASRETGVRDEQFF. The DNA for the CDR3 is TGTGCCAGCAGGGAGACAGGGGTTCGGGATGAGCAGTTCTTC.

The genes are TRBV30 and TRBJ1-1; 9 bases fit TRBD1. V lost 3 bases, J lost 5 bases, and 4 bases stayed unmatched. Germline CDR1 is GTSNPN and CDR2 is SVGIG (reference sequence). CDR3 length equals 13 residues. CDR3 loop: CAWRTGGGTEAFF. The CDR3 nucleotides are TGTGCCTGGAGGACAGGGGGGGGGACTGAAGCTTTCTTT. The variable domain in full, with the rest retrieved from reference TRBV30 and TRBJ1-1, is SQTIHQWPATLVQPVGSPLSLECTVEGTSNPNLYWYRQAAGRGLQLLFYSVGIGQISSEVPQNLSASRPQDRQFILSSKKLLLSDSGFYLCAWRTGGGTEAFFGQGTRLTVV.

This chain connects TRBV18 to TRBJ2-7; 8 bases agree with TRBD1. CDR1 is KGHSH and CDR2 is LQKENI in the germline V gene. This CDR3 has 15 amino acids. The V gene end was trimmed by 5 bases and the J gene end by 5 bases; junction bases not matched to a gene: 11. The CDR3 DNA reads as TGTGCCAGCTCAGCGGACAGGGTGGGACACGACGAGCAGTACTTC. Translation: CASSADRVGHDEQYF.

This sequence joins TRBV16 and TRBJ1-6, with D possibly TRBD1 on 6 matching bases. The CDR3 runs 17 residues. The V end lost 4 bases, the J end lost 2 bases, and 15 bases lay between the germline ends. Germline-derived CDR1 and CDR2 are KGHSY and FQNENV. CDR3 DNA sequence: TGTGCCAGCAGCCGGACCCAGGGGAGCGCCTATAATTCACCCCTCCACTTT. Amino acid sequence: CASSRTQGSAYNSPLHF.

The rearrangement joins TRBV15 to TRBJ1-4, with D possibly TRBD1 on 5 matching bases. The CDR3 loop spans 15 amino acids. CDR1 is LNHNV and CDR2 is YYDKDF in the germline V gene (reference sequence). V dropped 0 bases and J dropped 8 bases, with 13 bases sitting between them. The CDR3 DNA follows: TGTGCCACCAGCAGAGATAGTACAGGCGAAGAAAAACTGTTTTTT. Translating it yields CATSRDSTGEEKLFF.

The chain links TRBV19 to TRBJ1-6; 7 positions agree with TRBD1. This CDR3 contains 14 residues. With 3 bases clipped from V and 5 bases from J, the junction kept 1 base outside the gene matches. Germline V gene lookup returns CDR1 LNHDA and CDR2 SQIVND (reference sequence). CDR3 sequence reads: CASSIGQDNSPLHF. CDR3 sequence (DNA): TGTGCCAGTAGTATCGGACAGGATAATTCACCCCTCCACTTT.